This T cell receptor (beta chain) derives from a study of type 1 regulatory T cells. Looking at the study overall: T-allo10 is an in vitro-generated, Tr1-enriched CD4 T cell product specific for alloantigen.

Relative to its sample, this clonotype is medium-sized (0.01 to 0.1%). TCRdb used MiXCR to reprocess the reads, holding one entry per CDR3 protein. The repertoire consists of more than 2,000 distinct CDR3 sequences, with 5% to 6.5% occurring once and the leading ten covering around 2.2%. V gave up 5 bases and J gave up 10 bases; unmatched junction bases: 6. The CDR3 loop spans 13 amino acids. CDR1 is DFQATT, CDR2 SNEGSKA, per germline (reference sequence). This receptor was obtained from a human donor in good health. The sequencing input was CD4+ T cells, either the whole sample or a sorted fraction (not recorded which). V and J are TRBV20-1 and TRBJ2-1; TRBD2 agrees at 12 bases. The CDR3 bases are TGCAGTGCTCTAGCGGGGGGGTATTACGAGCAGTTCTTC. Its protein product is CSALAGGYYEQFF.